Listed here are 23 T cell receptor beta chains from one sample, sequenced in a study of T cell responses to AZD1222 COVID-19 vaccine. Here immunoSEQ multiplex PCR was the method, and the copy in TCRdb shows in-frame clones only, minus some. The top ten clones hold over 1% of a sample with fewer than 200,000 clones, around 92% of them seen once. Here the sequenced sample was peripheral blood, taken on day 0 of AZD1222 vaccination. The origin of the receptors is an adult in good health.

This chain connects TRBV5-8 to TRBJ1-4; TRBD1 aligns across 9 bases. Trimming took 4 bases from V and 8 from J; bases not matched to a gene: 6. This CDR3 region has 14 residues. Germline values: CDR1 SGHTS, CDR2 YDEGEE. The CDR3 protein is CASSQGQGHEKLFF. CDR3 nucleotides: TGTGCCAGCAGCCAGGGACAGGGTCACGAAAAACTGTTTTTT.

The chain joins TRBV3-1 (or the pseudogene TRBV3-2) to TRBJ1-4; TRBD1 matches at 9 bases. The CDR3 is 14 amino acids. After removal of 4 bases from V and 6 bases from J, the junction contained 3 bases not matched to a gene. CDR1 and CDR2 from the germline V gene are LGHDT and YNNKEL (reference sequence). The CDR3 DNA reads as TGTGCCAGCAGCCGGCGACAGGGGGATGAAAAACTGTTTTTT. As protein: CASSRRQGDEKLFF.

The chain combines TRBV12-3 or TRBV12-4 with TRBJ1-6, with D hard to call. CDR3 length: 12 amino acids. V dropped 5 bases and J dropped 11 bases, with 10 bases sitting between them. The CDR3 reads CASSPPGAPLHF. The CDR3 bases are TGTGCCAGCAGTCCGCCAGGAGCACCCCTCCACTTT.

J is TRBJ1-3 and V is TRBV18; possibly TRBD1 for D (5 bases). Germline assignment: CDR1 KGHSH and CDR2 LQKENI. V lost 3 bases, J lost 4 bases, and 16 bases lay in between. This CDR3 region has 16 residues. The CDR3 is CASSPASQGDGNTIYF. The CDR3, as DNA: TGTGCCAGCTCACCGGCGTCCCAGGGCGACGGAAACACCATATATTTT.

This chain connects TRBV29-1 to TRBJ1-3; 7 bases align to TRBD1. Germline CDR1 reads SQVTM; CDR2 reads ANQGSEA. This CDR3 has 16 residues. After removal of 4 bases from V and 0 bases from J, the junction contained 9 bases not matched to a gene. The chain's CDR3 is CSVGRGTASSGNTIYF. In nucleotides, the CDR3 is TGCAGCGTTGGGCGCGGGACAGCAAGCTCTGGAAACACCATATATTTT.

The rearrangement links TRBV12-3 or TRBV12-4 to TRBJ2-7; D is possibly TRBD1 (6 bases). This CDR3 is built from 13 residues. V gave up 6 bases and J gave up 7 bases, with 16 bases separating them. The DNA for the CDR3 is TGTGCCAGCAGAGGCCCAGGTAGGGGGGAGCAGTACTTC. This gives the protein CASRGPGRGEQYF.

The CDR3 DNA reads TGTGCCAGCGGATTACAGGGTGGTCGGGAGACCCAGTACTTC. As protein: CASGLQGGRETQYF. The gene calls are TRBV2 and TRBJ2-5; possibly TRBD1 for D (6 bases). The CDR3 runs 14 residues. The germline V and J ends were trimmed by 8 bases and 5 bases, with 18 bases remaining between them. Germline V CDR1 and CDR2: SNHLY, FYNNEI.

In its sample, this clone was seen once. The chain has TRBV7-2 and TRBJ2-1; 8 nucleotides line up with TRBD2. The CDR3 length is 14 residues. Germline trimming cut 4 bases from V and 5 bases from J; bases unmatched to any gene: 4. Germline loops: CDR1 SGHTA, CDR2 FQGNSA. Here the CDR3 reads CASSYLAGNNEQFF. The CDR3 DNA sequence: TGTGCCAGCAGCTACCTAGCGGGCAACAATGAGCAGTTCTTC.

The CDR3 is CASSLRQGNSPLHF. The DNA of the CDR3 is TGTGCCAGCAGCTTAAGACAGGGTAATTCACCCCTCCACTTT. The chain links TRBV7-3 to TRBJ1-6; 7 bases are shared with TRBD1. There are 14 residues in the CDR3. CDR1 is SGHTA and CDR2 is FQGTGA in the germline V gene. The J segment lost 6 bases and the V segment lost 1 base, leaving 0 bases of the junction unmatched.

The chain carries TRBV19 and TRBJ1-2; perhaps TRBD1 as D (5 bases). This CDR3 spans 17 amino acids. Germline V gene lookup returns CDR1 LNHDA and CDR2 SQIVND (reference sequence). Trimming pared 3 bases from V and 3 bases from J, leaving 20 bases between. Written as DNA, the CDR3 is TGTGCCAGTAGTATTCCTCCTTCAGGGAGCTACTACTATGGCTACACCTTC. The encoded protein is CASSIPPSGSYYYGYTF.

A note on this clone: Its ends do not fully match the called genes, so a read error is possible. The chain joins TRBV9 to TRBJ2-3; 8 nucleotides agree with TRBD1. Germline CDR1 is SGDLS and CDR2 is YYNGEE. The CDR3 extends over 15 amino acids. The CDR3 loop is CANSVGQGATDTQYF. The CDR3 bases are TGTGCCAACAGCGTAGGACAGGGAGCCACAGATACGCAGTATTTT.

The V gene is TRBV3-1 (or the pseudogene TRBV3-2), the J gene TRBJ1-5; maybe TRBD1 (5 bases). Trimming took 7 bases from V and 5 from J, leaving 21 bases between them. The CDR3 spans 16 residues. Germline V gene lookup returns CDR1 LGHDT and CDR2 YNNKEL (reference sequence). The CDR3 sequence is CASTPGFGGSDQPQHF. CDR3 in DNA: TGTGCCAGCACCCCCGGGTTCGGGGGTTCGGATCAGCCCCAGCATTTT.

The CDR3: CASSYDSFAANSPLHF. CDR3 nucleotide sequence: TGTGCCAGCAGTTACGACAGTTTCGCTGCGAATTCACCCCTCCACTTT. The V and J genes are TRBV6-5 and TRBJ1-6; maybe TRBD1 (5 bases). V gave up 2 bases and J gave up 7 bases, with 15 bases separating them. The CDR3 is 16 amino acids. Germline V gene lookup returns CDR1 MNHEY and CDR2 SVGAGI.

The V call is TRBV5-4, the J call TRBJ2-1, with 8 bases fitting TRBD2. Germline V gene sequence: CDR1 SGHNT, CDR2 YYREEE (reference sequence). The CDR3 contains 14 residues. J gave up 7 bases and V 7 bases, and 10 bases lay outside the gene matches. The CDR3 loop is CASLRDGRDNEQFF. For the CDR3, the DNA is TGTGCCAGCCTCCGGGACGGGAGGGATAATGAGCAGTTCTTC.

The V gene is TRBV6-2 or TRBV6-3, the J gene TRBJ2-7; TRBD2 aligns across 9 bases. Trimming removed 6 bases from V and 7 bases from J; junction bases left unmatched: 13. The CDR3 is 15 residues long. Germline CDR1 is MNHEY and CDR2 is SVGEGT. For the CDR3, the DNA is TGTGCCAGCAGCCAAACTCTAGCGGGGTCTTGGGAGCAGTACTTC. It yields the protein CASSQTLAGSWEQYF.

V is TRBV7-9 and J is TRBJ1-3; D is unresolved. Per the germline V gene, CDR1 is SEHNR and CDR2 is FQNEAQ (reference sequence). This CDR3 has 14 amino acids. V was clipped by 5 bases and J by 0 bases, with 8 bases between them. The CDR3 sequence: CASSQGSSGNTIYF. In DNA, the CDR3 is TGTGCCAGCAGCCAAGGTAGCTCTGGAAACACCATATATTTT.

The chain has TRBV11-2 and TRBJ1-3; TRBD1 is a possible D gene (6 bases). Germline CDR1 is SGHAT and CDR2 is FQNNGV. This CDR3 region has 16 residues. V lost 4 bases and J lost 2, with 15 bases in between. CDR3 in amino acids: CASSYLRGAPGNTIYF. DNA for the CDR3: TGTGCCAGCAGCTACCTGCGGGGGGCCCCTGGAAACACCATATATTTT.

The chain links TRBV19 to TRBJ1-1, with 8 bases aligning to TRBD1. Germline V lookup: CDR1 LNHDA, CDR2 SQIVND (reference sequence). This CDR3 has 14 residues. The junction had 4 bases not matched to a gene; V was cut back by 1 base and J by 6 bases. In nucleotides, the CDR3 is TGTGCCAGTAGTATAGGGACAGGGACTGCTGAAGCTTTCTTT. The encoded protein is CASSIGTGTAEAFF.

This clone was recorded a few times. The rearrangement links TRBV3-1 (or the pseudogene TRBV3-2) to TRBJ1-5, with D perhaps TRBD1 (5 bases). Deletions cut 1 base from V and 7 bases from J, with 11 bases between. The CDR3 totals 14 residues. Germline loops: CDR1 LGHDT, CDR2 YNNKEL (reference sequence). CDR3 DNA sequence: TGTGCCAGCAGCCAAGCGGGCCCAGGGCAGCCCCAGCATTTT. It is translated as CASSQAGPGQPQHF.

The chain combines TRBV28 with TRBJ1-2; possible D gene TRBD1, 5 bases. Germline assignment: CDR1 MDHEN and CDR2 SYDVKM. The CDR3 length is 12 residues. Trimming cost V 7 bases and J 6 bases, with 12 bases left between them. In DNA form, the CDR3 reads TGTGCCAGCAACTCCAGGGTAAATGGCTACACCTTC. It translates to CASNSRVNGYTF.

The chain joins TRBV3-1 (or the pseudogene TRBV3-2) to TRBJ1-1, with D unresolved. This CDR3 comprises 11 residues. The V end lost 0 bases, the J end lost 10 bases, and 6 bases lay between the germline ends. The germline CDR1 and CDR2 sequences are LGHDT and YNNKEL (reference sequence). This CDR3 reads CASSQERRAFF. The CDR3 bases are TGTGCCAGCAGCCAAGAACGGAGAGCTTTCTTT.

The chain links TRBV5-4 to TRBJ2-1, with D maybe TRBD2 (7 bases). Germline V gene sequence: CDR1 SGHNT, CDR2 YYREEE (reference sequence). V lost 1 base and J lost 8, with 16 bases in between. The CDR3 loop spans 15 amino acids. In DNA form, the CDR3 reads TGTGCCAGCAGCTTGTACGGGGGAGGGGGGCATGAGCAGTTCTTC. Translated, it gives CASSLYGGGGHEQFF. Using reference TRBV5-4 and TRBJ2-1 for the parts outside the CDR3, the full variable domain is ETGVTQSPTHLIKTRGQQVTLRCSSQSGHNTVSWYQQALGQGPQFIFQYYREEENGRGNFPPRFSGLQFPNYSSELNVNALELDDSALYLCASSLYGGGGHEQFFGPGTRLTVL.

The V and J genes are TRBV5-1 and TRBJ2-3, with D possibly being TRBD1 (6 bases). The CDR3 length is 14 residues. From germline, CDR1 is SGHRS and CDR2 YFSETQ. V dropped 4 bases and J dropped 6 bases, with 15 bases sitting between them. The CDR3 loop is CASSIQGAADTQYF. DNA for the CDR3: TGCGCCAGCAGCATACAGGGAGCTGCGGATACGCAGTATTTT. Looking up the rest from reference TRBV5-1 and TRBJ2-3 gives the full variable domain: KAGVTQTPRYLIKTRGQQVTLSCSPISGHRSVSWYQQTPGQGLQFLFEYFSETQRNKGNFPGRFSGRQFSNSRSEMNVSTLELGDSALYLCASSIQGAADTQYFGPGTRLTVL.